This T cell receptor beta chain appears in the sequencing data of a study of cytomegalovirus exposure and HLA in healthy donors. Findings and limits, study-wide: Most TCR sequences proved rare, with some public TCRs found in many donors. Analyzed later, most CMV-associated TCR beta chains appeared HLA-restricted. TRBV6-2, TRBV6-3 and some other V segments were unresolvable in 87-base-pair reads. A later examination showed that TCR association rates differed by HLA locus, with DRB1 most and HLA-C fewest.

The CDR3 is 15 amino acids. Germline V gene sequence: CDR1 MGHRA, CDR2 YSYEKL. V gave up 4 bases and J gave up 7 bases; unmatched junction bases: 5. Comments on this clone: The antigen remains undetermined.

Primers for the PCR totalled 60 Vbeta and 13 Jbeta. Sequencing was performed with immunoSEQ multiplex PCR; in TCRdb, only in-frame clones are kept and a portion is missing. The top ten hold roughly 4% of the sample, which has some 100,000 clones, 75% to 85% seen once. The sample taken for sequencing was PBMCs. The TCR originated in a female donor in good health and CMV-seropositive. The genes are TRBV4-1 and TRBJ2-2; 11 positions match TRBD1. The CDR3 loop is CASSLGQGAVGELFF. The CDR3 DNA reads TGCGCCAGCAGCCTAGGACAGGGGGCGGTCGGGGAGCTGTTTTTT.